Below are 10 T cell receptor beta chains sequenced from a single sample in a study of blood T cells in healthy people across ages. Sample-barcoded 5' priming and a J-beta primer mix drove a second PCR of roughly 6 to 12 cycles. MiXCR was run by TCRdb on the 5' RACE reads, yielding one entry per CDR3 protein. The data contain 1.4 million or so distinct CDR3 sequences, 40% to 45% of them singletons. Source material: blood. The receptors were gathered from a woman under 30 in good health.

V gene TRBV10-3 combines with J gene TRBJ2-5; 12 nucleotides match TRBD2. The CDR3 extends over 14 amino acids. From germline, CDR1 is ENHRY and CDR2 SYGVKD. Trimming at V came to 3 bases and at J to 11 bases, leaving 7 bases not matched to a gene. The CDR3, as DNA: TGTGCCATCAGTGAAGGACTAGCGGGATCGTGGCAGTACTTC. This gives the protein CAISEGLAGSWQYF.

This clonotype was detected only a few times. The rearrangement uses TRBV7-9 and TRBJ1-2, with 7 bases matching TRBD1. Germline trimming cut 3 bases from V and 7 bases from J; bases unmatched to any gene: 2. The CDR3 extends over 12 amino acids. CDR1 and CDR2 (germline): SEHNR, FQNEAQ (reference sequence). CDR3 coding DNA: TGTGCCAGCAGCTTGGACAGGACTGGCTACACCTTC. Translation gives CASSLDRTGYTF.

V is TRBV13 and J is TRBJ2-1; D remains ambiguous. V lost 7 bases, J lost 6 bases, and 13 bases lay in between. The germline gives CDR1 PRHDT, CDR2 FYEKMQ (reference sequence). The CDR3 totals 13 residues. For the CDR3, the DNA is TGTGCCAGCAACCTTCAAGGGCCCAATGAGCAGTTCTTC. Translation gives CASNLQGPNEQFF.

This chain links TRBV5-1 with TRBJ1-6; a weak D match, TRBD1 (5 bases). CDR1 is SGHRS and CDR2 is YFSETQ in the germline V gene. This CDR3 spans 15 amino acids. V lost 0 bases and J 6 bases, leaving 10 bases between the germline ends. The DNA of the CDR3 is TGCGCCAGCAGCTTGGATGGGGCAGGTAATTCACCCCTCCACTTT. As protein: CASSLDGAGNSPLHF. The complete variable domain, with remaining parts taken from reference TRBV5-1 and TRBJ1-6, reads KAGVTQTPRYLIKTRGQQVTLSCSPISGHRSVSWYQQTPGQGLQFLFEYFSETQRNKGNFPGRFSGRQFSNSRSEMNVSTLELGDSALYLCASSLDGAGNSPLHFGNGTRLTVT.

In this sample, this clonotype turned up a few times. The chain employs TRBV6-2 or TRBV6-3 and TRBJ2-1; D not resolved. The CDR3 has 14 amino acids. Germline CDR1 reads MNHEY; CDR2 reads SVGEGT. V was shortened by 2 bases and J by 7 bases, with 12 bases between the two germline ends. The DNA for the CDR3 is TGTGCCAGCAGTTACCGAACACAGAAGAATGAGCAGTTCTTC. Its translation is CASSYRTQKNEQFF.

This sequence joins TRBV5-1 and TRBJ2-4; 8 bases align to TRBD1. With the DNA end fitting TRBJ2-5 better, the J assignment may be wrong. The CDR3 totals 13 residues. Per germline, CDR1 SGHRS and CDR2 YFSETQ. CDR3 DNA sequence: TGCGCCAGCAGAACAGGGACAGGAGAGACCCAGTACTTC. It translates to CASRTGTGETQYF.

V usage is TRBV5-1 and J usage is TRBJ1-4; tentative D call: TRBD1 (6 bases). Germline-derived CDR1 and CDR2 are SGHRS and YFSETQ. Trimming stripped 5 bases from V and 3 bases from J, with 14 bases between. The CDR3 extends over 15 amino acids. The CDR3 protein is CASSRAGAANEKLFF. In DNA, the CDR3 is TGCGCCAGCAGTCGAGCAGGGGCAGCTAATGAAAAACTGTTTTTT.

V gene TRBV2 combines with J gene TRBJ1-4; D is uncertain. Germline V lookup: CDR1 SNHLY, CDR2 FYNNEI. Trimming removed 0 bases at V and 7 bases at J, with 9 bases between. The CDR3 length is 14 residues. The DNA for the CDR3 is TGTGCCAGCAGTGAAGCCCACTGGGGTGAAAAACTGTTTTTT. It codes for CASSEAHWGEKLFF. The complete variable domain, with remaining parts taken from reference TRBV2 and TRBJ1-4, reads EPEVTQTPSHQVTQMGQEVILRCVPISNHLYFYWYRQILGQKVEFLVSFYNNEISEKSEIFDDQFSVERPDGSNFTLKIRSTKLEDSAMYFCASSEAHWGEKLFFGSGTQLSVL.

V and J are TRBV6-5 and TRBJ2-1, with TRBD2 matching 9 bases. This CDR3 spans 15 amino acids. Germline CDR1 and CDR2: MNHEY and SVGAGI. V shed 6 bases and J 3 bases; nucleotides not matched to a gene: 6. The CDR3 loop is CASRIGTSSYNEQFF. In DNA, the CDR3 is TGTGCCAGCAGAATAGGGACTAGCAGCTACAATGAGCAGTTCTTC.

The J gene is TRBJ2-5, the V gene TRBV5-6, with TRBD2 matching 9 bases. The CDR3 covers 16 residues. Germline trimming cut 0 bases from V and 11 bases from J; bases unmatched to any gene: 14. Germline loops: CDR1 SGHDT, CDR2 YYEEEE. This CDR3 is CASSLAWLAGHNEQYF. CDR3 DNA sequence: TGTGCCAGCAGCTTGGCATGGCTAGCGGGGCATAATGAGCAGTACTTC.